This is a list of T cell receptor beta chains from one sample in a study of blood T cell repertoires in COVID-19. TCRdb's copy holds only in-frame clones and misses some; the assay was immunoSEQ multiplex PCR. The sample comprises 45,000 to 65,000 clones, about 82% of which are singletons, and roughly 4.5% rests with the top ten. The source material was peripheral blood. These receptors were obtained from a man older than 75 with active COVID-19. CDR3s include the opening cysteine and the closing phenylalanine or tryptophan. Fields, in order: V gene, clone size, J gene, D gene, CDR3 protein, CDR3 DNA. D genes are given only for firm matches. For some rows the clone size is stated as once, few or many, or as a class when expanded; others skip it.

v_call: TRBV5-1; clone_size: .; j_call: TRBJ1-6; d_call: TRBD1; cdr3_aa: CASSDKGQGGSPLHF; cdr3_nt: TGCGCCAGCAGCGACAAGGGACAGGGAGGTTCACCCCTCCACTTT
v_call: TRBV6-2/TRBV6-3; clone_size: .; j_call: TRBJ1-5; d_call: TRBD1; cdr3_aa: CASSPTGANQPQHF; cdr3_nt: TGTGCCAGCAGCCCAACAGGGGCAAATCAGCCCCAGCATTTT
v_call: TRBV2; clone_size: .; j_call: TRBJ2-3; d_call: .; cdr3_aa: CASSVYTNLPSTDTQYF; cdr3_nt: TGTGCCAGCAGTGTTTACACTAACTTACCTAGCACAGATACGCAGTATTTT
v_call: TRBV4-2; clone_size: .; j_call: TRBJ1-6; d_call: .; cdr3_aa: CASSQEVQGGNSPLHF; cdr3_nt: TGTGCCAGCAGCCAAGAAGTTCAGGGAGGCAATTCACCCCTCCACTTT
v_call: TRBV7-2; clone_size: few; j_call: TRBJ2-7; d_call: TRBD2; cdr3_aa: CASSWTSGSPYEQYF; cdr3_nt: TGTGCCAGCAGCTGGACTAGCGGGAGTCCATACGAGCAGTACTTC
v_call: TRBV7-3; clone_size: .; j_call: TRBJ2-1; d_call: .; cdr3_aa: CASSSTSSSSYNEQFF; cdr3_nt: TGTGCCAGCAGCTCAACTAGCTCCAGCTCCTACAATGAGCAGTTCTTC
v_call: TRBV23-1; clone_size: .; j_call: TRBJ2-7; d_call: TRBD2; cdr3_aa: CASSQPSTSGQSYEQYF; cdr3_nt: TGCGCCAGCAGTCAACCCTCGACTAGCGGGCAATCCTACGAGCAGTACTTC
v_call: TRBV7-2; clone_size: once; j_call: TRBJ1-1; d_call: TRBD1; cdr3_aa: CASSSTGGRGAFF; cdr3_nt: TGTGCCAGCAGCTCGACAGGGGGCAGAGGAGCTTTCTTT
v_call: TRBV5-1; clone_size: .; j_call: TRBJ2-7; d_call: TRBD2; cdr3_aa: CASSAPGLAGDFYEQYF; cdr3_nt: TGCGCCAGCAGCGCCCCGGGACTAGCGGGAGATTTCTACGAGCAGTACTTC
v_call: TRBV14; clone_size: .; j_call: TRBJ2-3; d_call: TRBD1; cdr3_aa: CASSQGGTGIVF; cdr3_nt: TGTGCCAGCAGCCAAGGAGGGACAGGGATAGTTTTT
v_call: TRBV30; clone_size: .; j_call: TRBJ2-7; d_call: TRBD2; cdr3_aa: CAWSVNSGSSYEQYF; cdr3_nt: TGTGCCTGGAGTGTAAATAGCGGGAGCTCCTACGAGCAGTACTTC
v_call: TRBV6-4; clone_size: .; j_call: TRBJ1-1; d_call: .; cdr3_aa: CASSEARNTEAFF; cdr3_nt: TGTGCCAGCAGTGAGGCTAGGAACACTGAAGCTTTCTTT
v_call: TRBV2; clone_size: .; j_call: TRBJ2-1; d_call: .; cdr3_aa: CASSDQARLDEQFF; cdr3_nt: TGTGCCAGCAGTGACCAGGCACGGCTGGATGAGCAGTTCTTC
v_call: TRBV27; clone_size: .; j_call: TRBJ1-1; d_call: TRBD1; cdr3_aa: CASRIGTQGAHTEAFF; cdr3_nt: TGTGCCAGCAGAATCGGGACGCAGGGGGCGCATACTGAAGCTTTCTTT
v_call: TRBV7-8; clone_size: .; j_call: TRBJ2-3; d_call: .; cdr3_aa: CASSLKDTQYF; cdr3_nt: TGTGCCAGCAGCCTCAAAGATACGCAGTATTTT
v_call: TRBV18; clone_size: .; j_call: TRBJ2-5; d_call: TRBD2; cdr3_aa: CASSPRRGTQETQYF; cdr3_nt: TGTGCCAGCTCACCACGGCGGGGGACCCAAGAGACCCAGTACTTC
v_call: TRBV6-2/TRBV6-3; clone_size: .; j_call: TRBJ2-1; d_call: .; cdr3_aa: CASSRVASVYNEQFF; cdr3_nt: TGTGCCAGCAGTAGGGTCGCTAGCGTATACAATGAGCAGTTCTTC
v_call: TRBV7-2; clone_size: .; j_call: TRBJ2-7; d_call: .; cdr3_aa: CASSLSVYEQYF; cdr3_nt: TGTGCCAGCAGCTTGTCAGTTTACGAGCAGTACTTC
v_call: TRBV6-6; clone_size: .; j_call: TRBJ2-1; d_call: .; cdr3_aa: CASEGRGSYNEQFF; cdr3_nt: TGTGCCAGCGAAGGCAGAGGCTCCTACAATGAGCAGTTCTTC
v_call: TRBV5-1; clone_size: .; j_call: TRBJ1-4; d_call: TRBD1; cdr3_aa: CASSLDRGRLNLEKLFF; cdr3_nt: TGCGCCAGCAGCCTGGACAGGGGGCGGCTGAACCTTGAAAAACTGTTTTTT
v_call: TRBV9; clone_size: once; j_call: TRBJ1-6; d_call: TRBD1; cdr3_aa: CASTPGQDNSPLHF; cdr3_nt: TGTGCCAGCACCCCAGGACAGGATAATTCACCCCTCCACTTT
v_call: TRBV19; clone_size: .; j_call: TRBJ2-3; d_call: TRBD1; cdr3_aa: CASGGQGGVDTQYF; cdr3_nt: TGTGCCTCAGGTGGACAGGGGGGGGTAGATACGCAGTATTTT
v_call: TRBV5-6; clone_size: .; j_call: TRBJ1-4; d_call: TRBD1; cdr3_aa: CASSPTGAATNEKLFF; cdr3_nt: TGTGCCAGCAGCCCGACAGGGGCGGCAACTAATGAAAAACTGTTTTTT
v_call: TRBV6-4; clone_size: once; j_call: TRBJ2-1; d_call: TRBD2; cdr3_aa: CASSDPPGGVNEQFF; cdr3_nt: TGTGCCAGCAGTGACCCCCCGGGAGGGGTAAATGAGCAGTTCTTC
v_call: TRBV7-3; clone_size: .; j_call: TRBJ2-1; d_call: TRBD2; cdr3_aa: CASSLRSGGIYNEQFF; cdr3_nt: TGTGCCAGCAGCTTAAGGTCGGGAGGGATCTACAATGAGCAGTTCTTC
v_call: TRBV27; clone_size: .; j_call: TRBJ2-7; d_call: TRBD2; cdr3_aa: CASSYLPSGHTYEQYF; cdr3_nt: TGTGCCAGCAGTTATCTACCTAGCGGACATACCTACGAGCAGTACTTC
v_call: TRBV25-1; clone_size: .; j_call: TRBJ2-7; d_call: TRBD1; cdr3_aa: CASSPTGTAPYEQYF; cdr3_nt: TGTGCCAGCAGTCCGACCGGGACAGCGCCTTACGAGCAGTACTTC
v_call: TRBV4-2; clone_size: .; j_call: TRBJ2-3; d_call: TRBD2; cdr3_aa: CASSQDPLAGGADTQYF; cdr3_nt: TGTGCCAGCAGCCAAGATCCCCTAGCGGGTGGCGCAGATACGCAGTATTTT
v_call: TRBV7-2; clone_size: .; j_call: TRBJ2-1; d_call: .; cdr3_aa: CASSFSPGSSYNEQFF; cdr3_nt: TGTGCCAGCAGCTTCTCGCCGGGAAGCTCCTACAATGAGCAGTTCTTC
v_call: TRBV27; clone_size: .; j_call: TRBJ1-6; d_call: .; cdr3_aa: CASSLLSGDSPLHF; cdr3_nt: TGTGCCAGCAGTTTACTCTCGGGGGATTCACCCCTCCACTTT
v_call: TRBV6-2/TRBV6-3; clone_size: .; j_call: TRBJ2-3; d_call: TRBD2; cdr3_aa: CASTPGGSADTQYF; cdr3_nt: TGTGCCAGCACCCCGGGAGGAAGCGCAGATACGCAGTATTTT
v_call: TRBV19; clone_size: .; j_call: TRBJ2-7; d_call: TRBD1; cdr3_aa: CANLDRGLSYEQYF; cdr3_nt: TGTGCCAATTTGGACAGGGGCCTCTCCTACGAGCAGTACTTC
v_call: TRBV2; clone_size: .; j_call: TRBJ2-1; d_call: .; cdr3_aa: CASSEALAHEQFF; cdr3_nt: TGTGCCAGCAGTGAGGCCCTAGCCCATGAGCAGTTCTTC
v_call: TRBV4-2; clone_size: .; j_call: TRBJ2-7; d_call: .; cdr3_aa: CASSQDQGSEQYF; cdr3_nt: TGTGCCAGCAGCCAAGATCAGGGGAGCGAGCAGTACTTC
v_call: TRBV4-1; clone_size: .; j_call: TRBJ2-1; d_call: TRBD1; cdr3_aa: CASSHSTGGSYNEQFF; cdr3_nt: TGCGCCAGCAGCCACAGTACAGGGGGCTCCTACAATGAGCAGTTCTTC
v_call: TRBV19; clone_size: .; j_call: TRBJ1-2; d_call: TRBD1; cdr3_aa: CASTIGQGFAYGYTF; cdr3_nt: TGTGCCAGTACCATAGGACAGGGGTTCGCCTATGGCTACACCTTC
v_call: TRBV6-2/TRBV6-3; clone_size: .; j_call: TRBJ2-7; d_call: .; cdr3_aa: CASSYGGKGLSYEQYF; cdr3_nt: TGTGCCAGCAGTTACGGAGGAAAAGGGCTATCCTACGAGCAGTACTTC
v_call: TRBV12-2; clone_size: .; j_call: TRBJ1-5; d_call: .; cdr3_aa: CASRFRGRNQPQHF; cdr3_nt: TGTGCAAGTCGCTTCAGGGGACGCAATCAGCCCCAGCATTTT
v_call: TRBV6-4; clone_size: .; j_call: TRBJ2-3; d_call: TRBD2; cdr3_aa: CASSPLAGAGTDTQYF; cdr3_nt: TGTGCCAGCAGTCCTTTAGCGGGAGCGGGGACAGATACGCAGTATTTT
v_call: TRBV21-1; clone_size: .; j_call: TRBJ2-1; d_call: .; cdr3_aa: CARSARQFF; cdr3_nt: TGTGCCAGGTCGGCTAGGCAGTTCTTC
v_call: TRBV2; clone_size: .; j_call: TRBJ2-7; d_call: .; cdr3_aa: CASSGVARGPYEQYF; cdr3_nt: TGTGCCAGCAGTGGGGTAGCGAGAGGTCCGTACGAGCAGTACTTC
v_call: TRBV28; clone_size: .; j_call: TRBJ1-2; d_call: .; cdr3_aa: CATVVQAFNYGYTF; cdr3_nt: TGTGCCACCGTCGTTCAGGCTTTTAACTATGGCTACACCTTC
v_call: TRBV19; clone_size: .; j_call: TRBJ1-4; d_call: .; cdr3_aa: CASSIEARRGVNEKLFF; cdr3_nt: TGTGCCAGTAGTATAGAGGCGAGGAGGGGAGTTAATGAAAAACTGTTTTTT
v_call: TRBV4-1; clone_size: .; j_call: TRBJ2-3; d_call: TRBD2; cdr3_aa: CASSQVLAGGTDTQYF; cdr3_nt: TGCGCCAGCAGCCAAGTGCTAGCGGGGGGGACAGATACGCAGTATTTT
v_call: TRBV4-3; clone_size: .; j_call: TRBJ1-6; d_call: TRBD1; cdr3_aa: CASSGQANSPLHF; cdr3_nt: TGCGCCAGTTCGGGACAGGCGAATTCACCCCTCCACTTT
v_call: TRBV11-3; clone_size: few; j_call: TRBJ2-1; d_call: TRBD2; cdr3_aa: CASSLDQGPAGGYNEQFF; cdr3_nt: TGTGCCAGCAGCTTAGATCAGGGGCCAGCGGGAGGATACAATGAGCAGTTCTTC
v_call: TRBV4-2; clone_size: medium-sized; j_call: TRBJ2-7; d_call: TRBD2; cdr3_aa: CASSQDFRTSGNEQYF; cdr3_nt: TGTGCCAGCAGCCAAGATTTTAGGACTAGCGGGAATGAGCAGTACTTC
v_call: TRBV6-2/TRBV6-3; clone_size: .; j_call: TRBJ1-5; d_call: TRBD1; cdr3_aa: CASSPGQGVYSNQPQHF; cdr3_nt: TGTGCCAGCAGTCCCGGACAGGGGGTATATAGCAATCAGCCCCAGCATTTT
v_call: TRBV7-3; clone_size: .; j_call: TRBJ1-3; d_call: .; cdr3_aa: CASSLSGSGNTIYF; cdr3_nt: TGTGCCAGCAGCTTAAGCGGCTCTGGAAACACCATATATTTT
v_call: TRBV6-5; clone_size: .; j_call: TRBJ1-1; d_call: TRBD1; cdr3_aa: CASRETGATEAFF; cdr3_nt: TGTGCCAGCAGGGAGACAGGGGCCACTGAAGCTTTCTTT
v_call: TRBV7-6; clone_size: .; j_call: TRBJ2-5; d_call: TRBD2; cdr3_aa: CASSPRTSGSLETQYF; cdr3_nt: TGTGCCAGCAGCCCTAGGACTAGCGGGAGTTTAGAGACCCAGTACTTC
v_call: TRBV7-9; clone_size: .; j_call: TRBJ2-3; d_call: .; cdr3_aa: CASSSGQSTDTQYF; cdr3_nt: TGTGCCAGCAGCAGCGGACAGTCCACAGATACGCAGTATTTT
v_call: TRBV6-1; clone_size: once; j_call: TRBJ2-3; d_call: .; cdr3_aa: CASSEKGQDYPLPDTQYF; cdr3_nt: TGTGCCAGCAGTGAAAAAGGACAGGACTACCCCTTGCCAGATACGCAGTATTTT
v_call: TRBV7-2; clone_size: .; j_call: TRBJ2-3; d_call: TRBD1; cdr3_aa: CASSLAGTGGGTDTQYF; cdr3_nt: TGTGCCAGCAGCTTAGCAGGTACAGGGGGCGGCACAGATACGCAGTATTTT
v_call: TRBV3-1/TRBV3-2; clone_size: .; j_call: TRBJ2-5; d_call: TRBD2; cdr3_aa: CASSASSGALQETQYF; cdr3_nt: TGTGCCAGCAGTGCGTCTAGCGGGGCCCTACAAGAGACCCAGTACTTC
v_call: TRBV10-2; clone_size: .; j_call: TRBJ2-2; d_call: .; cdr3_aa: CASRPSGLTAGELFF; cdr3_nt: TGCGCCAGCAGACCCTCGGGACTGACCGCCGGGGAGCTGTTTTTT
v_call: TRBV12-5; clone_size: few; j_call: TRBJ2-1; d_call: .; cdr3_aa: CASGLDSFNEQFF; cdr3_nt: TGTGCTAGTGGTTTGGACTCGTTCAATGAGCAGTTCTTC
v_call: TRBV7-8; clone_size: .; j_call: TRBJ1-3; d_call: .; cdr3_aa: CASSSLGGSGNTIYF; cdr3_nt: TGTGCCAGCAGCTCCCTAGGGGGATCTGGAAACACCATATATTTT
v_call: TRBV7-8; clone_size: .; j_call: TRBJ2-3; d_call: TRBD1; cdr3_aa: CASSLGDRGLGSTDTQYF; cdr3_nt: TGTGCCAGCAGCTTAGGTGACAGGGGGCTGGGAAGCACAGATACGCAGTATTTT